This T cell receptor (beta chain) was captured in a study of T-cell memory formation after mild COVID-19. The wider study: Across donors, TCR clusters were largely donor specific. Notes on the study in general: Some SARS-CoV-2-responding clones were already detected in memory before infection. While clones contracting from day 15 to 85 were balanced between CD4 and CD8, later expanders leaned CD4+.

TCRdb used MiXCR to reprocess the 5' RACE reads, holding one entry per CDR3 protein. This table has approximately 430,000 distinct CDR3 sequences, 20% to 30% appearing once. V was clipped by 6 bases and J by 4 bases; unmatched bases: 8. This CDR3 spans 14 amino acids. Germline V gene sequence: CDR1 SNHLY, CDR2 FYNNEI. About this clonotype: What it recognizes is unknown.

The chain combines TRBV2 with TRBJ1-1; TRBD1 matches at 7 bases. Sequences were obtained from PBMCs or a T cell subset sorted from them (not recorded which). The TCR sequence derives from an adult woman who had mild COVID-19 (a few samples of this study predate the infection). Cell type and time point are not known. For the CDR3, the DNA is TGTGCCAGCAGGGGCATCCAGGGGGGCACTGAAGCTTTCTTT. Amino acid sequence: CASRGIQGGTEAFF.